Reported below is one T cell receptor (beta chain). Antigen unknown. The data belong to a study of T cell responses to AZD1222 COVID-19 vaccine. Whole-study results and caveats: CD4 TCRs linked to vaccination spanned spike, dominating at 160-218 and 743-854. Clonal diversity may have been underestimated, and the donors were mostly white British, with more females than males.

Sequencing used immunoSEQ multiplex PCR; TCRdb keeps in-frame clones, though not all of them. The data show 90,000 to 120,000 clones, with 75% to 95% seen just once and roughly 6.2% held by the top ten. This CDR3 is built from 15 residues. Germline assignment: CDR1 MNHEY and CDR2 SVGAGI. The J segment lost 4 bases and the V segment lost 0 bases, leaving 3 bases of the junction unmatched. Pooled in the analysis were second doses at about 4 or about 12 weeks. The clonotype was recovered from an adult who received the AZD1222 COVID-19 vaccine. Source: peripheral blood, taken 28 days after the second AZD1222 dose. This chain links TRBV6-5 with TRBJ2-7; 10 bases agree with TRBD1. The CDR3 spells CASSYSGTGVYEQYF. In DNA form, the CDR3 reads TGTGCCAGCAGTTACTCCGGGACAGGGGTGTACGAGCAGTACTTC.